The subject of this entry is one TCR beta chain. Antigen specificity is unknown. With a J-beta primer mix and a sample-barcoded 5' primer, a second PCR ran about 6 to 11 cycles. Each CDR3 protein is one row after TCRdb ran MiXCR on the 5' RACE reads. The sample lists roughly 800,000 distinct CDR3 sequences; 58% were seen once. The sample belongs to a study of blood T cells in healthy people across ages. General study points: Diversity estimates drawn from one million T cells were deemed underestimates.

The CDR3 contains 14 residues. Germline CDR1 reads DFQATT; CDR2 reads SNEGSKA (reference sequence). With V trimmed by 5 bases and J by 0 bases, 6 bases remained unmatched. Sequenced sample: blood. The TCR comes from a man aged 25 to 40 in good health. The chain combines TRBV20-1 with TRBJ2-7, with TRBD1 identical over 8 bases. The CDR3 DNA is TGCAGTGCTGAAGGTGACAGGGGCTCCTACGAGCAGTACTTC. Protein: CSAEGDRGSYEQYF.